The source of this T cell receptor beta chain is a study of CD8 T cells in Susac syndrome. The CDR3 runs to 12 residues. V shed 1 base and J shed 10 bases, with 8 bases lying between them. Reverse transcription of roughly 0.5 to 1 ug RNA was performed with random hexamers. Via MiXCR, TCRdb re-called the immunoSEQ multiplex PCR reads, giving one row per CDR3 protein. The table has approximately 230,000 distinct CDR3 sequences, around 93% seen once. The TCR sequence derives from a human donor with multiple sclerosis. The J gene is TRBJ2-1, the V gene TRBV12-3 or TRBV12-4, with D unresolved. Source material: CD4+ T cells from PBMCs. The CDR3 bases are TGTGCCAGCAGTTTAGTGGGTTTGGAGCAGTTCTTC. Translated: CASSLVGLEQFF.